This T cell receptor (beta chain) was recovered during a study of CD4 and CD8 cells across lung adenocarcinoma regions. TCRdb passed the PCR reads through MiXCR, listing each CDR3 protein once. The sample gives 20,000 to 25,000 distinct CDR3 sequences, under 70% of which show up once; approximately 26% is in the top ten. Localized lung adenocarcinoma, a non-small cell lung cancer, affected the donors. The V and J ends lost 1 base and 6 bases, in that order; junction bases with no gene match: 9. The CDR3 runs 16 residues. In germline, CDR1 is SGHAT, CDR2 FQNNGV. The chain employs TRBV11-2 and TRBJ2-3, with TRBD2 matching 8 bases. The source material was CD8+ T cells from the center of a lung tumor. The sequence was collected from a female donor with lung adenocarcinoma. The CD4 and CD8 labels of this study may be unreliable. CDR3 in amino acids: CASSLVTSGGSDTQYF. CDR3 nucleotides: TGTGCCAGCAGCTTAGTTACTAGCGGCGGGTCGGATACGCAGTATTTT.